Detailed here is one TCR beta chain. This clone has a handful of counts. Its antigen is currently not known. No base quality information exists; no much larger clone differs at one position. The entry originates in a study of blood T cell repertoires in COVID-19 (dated by TCRdb to about 2020). Regarding the study in general: Samples from collaborators originated in the United States, Italy and Spain and spanned both the acute and convalescent phases of COVID-19. The material from the prospective study consisted of cDNA or gDNA derived from T cells, B-cell-depleted T cells, or PBMCs. Subjects who had been exposed to COVID-19, were actively infected with it, or had recovered from it provided the deeply sampled blood TCRbeta repertoires that made up the dataset. The repertoires were made available in a free public database intended to serve as a resource for research on the immune response to SARS-CoV-2. Samples came from the ongoing ImmuneRACE study (first 160 participants) plus 1,254 subjects from 6 global collaborators. Sample metadata almost always included a de-identified subject ID, COVID-19 status, age in years and sex. Where available, HLA class I and class II types were obtained from metadata supplied by the sample provider rather than from assay-based typing.

Each collaborating institution followed its own protocols to collect whole blood in K2EDTA tubes. For TCRbeta analysis, collaborators shipped samples as frozen whole blood, isolated PBMCs, or DNA extracted from either of those sample types. CDR1 and CDR2 were assigned from the germline V gene (reference sequence) as SGHNT and YYREEE. Trimming removed 3 bases from V and 4 bases from J; the gene matches leave 9 bases unexplained. The CDR3 goes from the cysteine to the phenylalanine over 15 residues. Only the CDR3 portion is preserved as DNA: 45 bases, with reading frame beginning at the first base. Overall study outcomes, separate from this receptor: Clinical and demographic metadata were provided uncurated, with the amount varying by source and participant.

TCRbeta CDR3 regions were amplified from genomic DNA using the immunoSEQ Assay, a bias-controlled multiplex PCR. From the authors' description of their analysis: The number of nucleated cells in each sample was estimated from the amplification of reference gene primers within the assay. Sequence reads were collapsed and filtered to measure the absolute abundance of every unique TCRbeta CDR3 rearrangement. For each sample, productive Simpson clonality was calculated as the square root of Simpson's diversity index across productive rearrangements. Not all clones reach the TCRdb copy of this immuneACCESS table, which keeps in-frame sequences only. Checked studies attribute under half of the gap to unresolved V genes and leave the rest unexplained. From that table come the V and J calls and clone size; the DNA was used to work out D and trimming. The sample data list about 110,000 clones, and just over 75% of these were observed just once. In total, the top ten clones hold about 3.7% of the sample.

The sample consisted of peripheral blood. The chain joins TRBV5-4 to TRBJ1-1; 7 middle bases align to TRBD1. This sequence originates from an elderly woman with acute or convalescent COVID-19. The CDR3 region has the sequence CASSSGQSGGTEAFF. The DNA is as follows: TGTGCCAGCAGCTCGGGACAGAGCGGGGGCACTGAAGCTTTCTTT.